A selection of T cell receptor beta chains follows, all from one sample in a study of chemoradiotherapy in HPV16-positive cancers. Produced via immunoSEQ multiplex PCR; TCRdb's table is partial and in-frame only. The sample holds roughly 14,000 clones, over 85% seen once. The material sequenced was tumor tissue, taken from a patient who underwent chemoradiotherapy. Receptors were obtained from a human donor with HPV-associated anogenital cancer. The CDR3 runs from the conserved cysteine through the conserved F or W. The D gene is left open where the match is weak. Rows may omit the clone size; those that give it use once, few, many or a size class.

DNA: TGTGCCAGCAGCATCAGCGGCCCGAGCTCCTACAATGAGCAGTTCTTC; CDR3: CASSISGPSSYNEQFF; J: TRBJ2-1; V: TRBV9; D: .; size: .
DNA: TGCGCCAGCAGCCTCAATCGCGGGTATGGCTACACCTTC; CDR3: CASSLNRGYGYTF; J: TRBJ1-2; V: TRBV4-3; D: .; size: .
DNA: TGTGCCAGCGGATGGACAGGGAGCGATGAGCAGTTCTTC; CDR3: CASGWTGSDEQFF; J: TRBJ2-1; V: TRBV6-5; D: TRBD1; size: .
DNA: TGTGCCAGCAGCTTAGAGTGGGGAGGAGAGACCCAGTACTTC; CDR3: CASSLEWGGETQYF; J: TRBJ2-5; V: TRBV7-2; D: .; size: .
DNA: TGTGCCAGCAGACTTAGCGGGAGCATTAACAATGAGCAGTTCTTC; CDR3: CASRLSGSINNEQFF; J: TRBJ2-1; V: TRBV6-5; D: TRBD2; size: .
DNA: TGTGCCTGGGCGAGGGGGCCGAACACCGGGGAGCTGTTTTTT; CDR3: CAWARGPNTGELFF; J: TRBJ2-2; V: TRBV30; D: TRBD1; size: .
DNA: TGTGCCAGCAGTAATCGGACGTTAACCTACGAGCAGTACTTC; CDR3: CASSNRTLTYEQYF; J: TRBJ2-7; V: TRBV6-1; D: .; size: .
DNA: TGTGCCAGCATCCATCGCCGGCCCCTGTTCGAGCAGTACTTC; CDR3: CASIHRRPLFEQYF; J: TRBJ2-7; V: TRBV6-6; D: .; size: .
DNA: TGCGCCACCAGTTCCGGGACAGGGGATGGGGCCAACGTCCTGACTTTC; CDR3: CATSSGTGDGANVLTF; J: TRBJ2-6; V: TRBV5-1; D: TRBD1; size: .
DNA: TGTGCCAGCAGAGCCCCCGCAGGGTGGCAAGAGACCCAGTACTTC; CDR3: CASRAPAGWQETQYF; J: TRBJ2-5; V: TRBV7-9; D: .; size: once
DNA: TGTGCCAGCAGCTTGACAGGGTCGGACACTGAAGCTTTCTTT; CDR3: CASSLTGSDTEAFF; J: TRBJ1-1; V: TRBV11-3; D: TRBD1; size: .
DNA: TGTGCCAGCTCGTTCTACAATCAGCCCCAGCATTTT; CDR3: CASSFYNQPQHF; J: TRBJ1-5; V: TRBV27; D: .; size: .
DNA: TGTGCCAGCAGACCCTCCCGGGCGTGGACAGGCTACACCTTC; CDR3: CASRPSRAWTGYTF; J: TRBJ1-2; V: TRBV27; D: .; size: .
DNA: TGTGCCAGCAGCCGCCGGGGAAGCGGGACTGACAATGAGCAGTTCTTC; CDR3: CASSRRGSGTDNEQFF; J: TRBJ2-1; V: TRBV7-3; D: TRBD2; size: .
DNA: TGCGCCAGCAGCTCCGGGCCCCAAGCCTCCGCTATGAACACTGAAGCTTTCTTT; CDR3: CASSSGPQASAMNTEAFF; J: TRBJ1-1; V: TRBV5-1; D: .; size: .
DNA: TGTGCCAGCAGTCCCCAGGGATACGGGGACAATGAGCAGTTCTTC; CDR3: CASSPQGYGDNEQFF; J: TRBJ2-1; V: TRBV27; D: .; size: .
DNA: TGCGCCAGCAGCTCGGGGACAGGGGACGGAAACACCATATATTTT; CDR3: CASSSGTGDGNTIYF; J: TRBJ1-3; V: TRBV5-1; D: TRBD1; size: few
DNA: TGCGCCAGCAGTGATAAACCCAGGAGCGGTGCCTACGAGCAGTACTTC; CDR3: CASSDKPRSGAYEQYF; J: TRBJ2-7; V: TRBV10-1; D: .; size: .
DNA: TGCGCCAGCAGCTTGGTTGGGACAGGGCCTCAAGAGACCCAGTACTTC; CDR3: CASSLVGTGPQETQYF; J: TRBJ2-5; V: TRBV5-1; D: TRBD1; size: .
DNA: TGCGCCAGCAGCCCAGACACCGGTGATAATGAAAAACTGTTTTTT; CDR3: CASSPDTGDNEKLFF; J: TRBJ1-4; V: TRBV5-1; D: .; size: .
DNA: TGCGCCAGAAGGGGGGAGGGCTCCTACGAGCAGTACTTC; CDR3: CARRGEGSYEQYF; J: TRBJ2-7; V: TRBV4-3; D: .; size: .
DNA: TGTGCCAGCAGCTTTGCCGGGACTACCACAGATACGCAGTATTTT; CDR3: CASSFAGTTTDTQYF; J: TRBJ2-3; V: TRBV11-3; D: TRBD2; size: once
DNA: TGCAGCGTTGGGGAGCGGGAGCGGTACAATGAGCAGTTCTTC; CDR3: CSVGERERYNEQFF; J: TRBJ2-1; V: TRBV29-1; D: TRBD2; size: .
DNA: TGTGCCAGCACTCGGGACTATCTTCCCAATGAGCAGTTCTTC; CDR3: CASTRDYLPNEQFF; J: TRBJ2-1; V: TRBV5-5; D: TRBD2; size: .